The rows below give T cell receptor beta chains drawn from one sample of a study of CD4+ T cells in melanoma. TCRdb keeps only in-frame clones here, not all; method: immunoSEQ multiplex PCR. The profile shows almost 15,000 clones, approximately 88% of them singletons. The sequenced sample consisted of cells from a culture (not recorded whether cultured in vitro). Receptor source: a human donor with melanoma. Both conserved end residues are part of each CDR3. A D gene is named only where the DNA matches it firmly. Rows give clone size only sometimes, using once, few, many, or a class for an expanded clone.

j_call | d_call | v_call | clone_size | cdr3_nt | cdr3_aa
TRBJ1-2 | - | TRBV4-1 | once | TGCGCCAGCAGCCAAGACACACAGAGAAACTATGGCTACACCTTC | CASSQDTQRNYGYTF
TRBJ2-7 | TRBD2 | TRBV19 | - | TGTGCCAGTAGTAGCGTCGGGGGGGTTGCCTACGAGCAGTACTTC | CASSSVGGVAYEQYF
TRBJ1-1 | - | TRBV2 | - | TGTGCCAGCAAGAGGTTGAACACTGAAGCTTTCTTT | CASKRLNTEAFF
TRBJ1-2 | - | TRBV7-2 | - | TGTGCCAGCAGCTTAGCGGGGGGCACTTTAGGGGCGGATGGCTACACCTTC | CASSLAGGTLGADGYTF
TRBJ2-2 | - | TRBV6-6 | - | TGTGCCAGCAGTCCGGGGGACCGGGAGCTGTTTTTT | CASSPGDRELFF
TRBJ2-7 | TRBD2 | TRBV5-3 | - | TGTGCCAGAAGCTTGGTTTTCAGCGGGGACTCCTACGAGCAGTACTTC | CARSLVFSGDSYEQYF
TRBJ1-1 | - | TRBV30 | - | TGTGCCTGTCCGGGGGCCGGACACTCAAACACTGAAGCTTTCTTT | CACPGAGHSNTEAFF
TRBJ2-2 | - | TRBV7-6 | - | TGTGCCAGCAGCCAAATGGGGTTACGCGCCGGGGAGCTGTTTTTT | CASSQMGLRAGELFF
TRBJ2-3 | - | TRBV7-7 | - | TGTGCCAGCAGCTTAACCGCTAACACAGATACGCAGTATTTT | CASSLTANTDTQYF
TRBJ2-2 | TRBD1 | TRBV10-2 | medium-sized | TGCGCCAGCGGCCCGGACAGGTCCTCTTTTAAGGATTTT | CASGPDRSSFKDF
TRBJ2-1 | TRBD1 | TRBV7-2 | - | TGTGCCAGCAGCTTAGTACAGGGGGGTTCCGTCTTC | CASSLVQGGSVF
TRBJ1-2 | TRBD1 | TRBV2 | - | TGTGCCAGCAGTTTCCGGGACAGGTCTGGCTACACCTTC | CASSFRDRSGYTF
TRBJ1-2 | - | TRBV10-3 | once | TGTGCCATCAGTGACCCCTTTCGTACCCCTAACTATGGCTACACCTTC | CAISDPFRTPNYGYTF
TRBJ1-4 | TRBD1 | TRBV15 | - | TGTGCCACCAGCAGAGATTACAGCAGGGGGACGGGTGAAAAACTGTTTTTT | CATSRDYSRGTGEKLFF
TRBJ1-1 | - | TRBV9 | - | TGTGCCAGCAGCGTAGTGGGCACAAACACTGAAGCTTTCTTT | CASSVVGTNTEAFF
TRBJ2-1 | TRBD2 | TRBV5-6 | - | TGTGCCAGCAGCTTGGCTACTAGCGGGGAAAGTGAGCAGTTCTTC | CASSLATSGESEQFF
TRBJ1-2 | - | TRBV11-2 | - | TGTGCCAGCACCGCCCTAGGGGGTTTGGACTATGGCTACACCTTC | CASTALGGLDYGYTF
TRBJ1-5 | TRBD1 | TRBV11-2 | once | TGTGCCAGCAGCTGGGACAGGGGCAATCAGCCCCAGCATTTT | CASSWDRGNQPQHF
TRBJ2-5 | - | TRBV21-1 | - | TGTGCCAGCAGCAATACTTCCTCTCGTCAAGAGACCCAGTACTTC | CASSNTSSRQETQYF
TRBJ2-1 | - | TRBV5-1 | few | TGCGCCAGCAGCTTCGGTGGCCTAGCAGGAAATGAGCAGTTCTTC | CASSFGGLAGNEQFF
TRBJ2-1 | TRBD2 | TRBV10-1 | - | TGCGCCAGCAGTGAGGCTCTAGCGGCTGAGCAGTTCTTC | CASSEALAAEQFF
TRBJ2-1 | - | TRBV5-1 | - | TGCGCCAGCGGTGGGGGCGGTGAGCAGTTCTTC | CASGGGGEQFF
TRBJ1-2 | TRBD1 | TRBV11-2 | - | TGTGCCAGCAGCTTAGTGGCGGGGACAGGGCCACCCACCTTC | CASSLVAGTGPPTF
TRBJ1-2 | - | TRBV2 | - | TGTGCCAGCAGTGACAGGACCTGGGGCTACACCTTC | CASSDRTWGYTF
TRBJ2-1 | - | TRBV10-1 | - | TGCGCCAGCAGCCCTATTAGCTCCTACAATGAGCAGTTCTTC | CASSPISSYNEQFF
TRBJ2-3 | TRBD2 | TRBV4-1 | - | TGCGCCAGCAGCCAACCACTAGCGACTGGCACAGATACGCAGTATTTT | CASSQPLATGTDTQYF
TRBJ2-7 | - | TRBV2 | - | TGTGCCAGCAGTGAAGCGCTTCGGCTCTCCCACGAGCAGTACTTC | CASSEALRLSHEQYF
TRBJ1-5 | - | TRBV7-8 | - | TGTGCCAGCAGCTTATGGGGGAATAATCAGCCCCAGCATTTT | CASSLWGNNQPQHF
TRBJ2-6 | - | TRBV9 | - | TGTGCCAGCAGCGTACTAGCCTCTGGGGCCAACGTCCTGACTTTC | CASSVLASGANVLTF
TRBJ1-1 | - | TRBV2 | few | TGTGCCAGCAGTGTAACCAGGGAGGACACTGAAGCTTTCTTT | CASSVTREDTEAFF
TRBJ2-5 | - | TRBV5-1 | - | TGCGCCAGCAGCTTGACAGCGAACCAAGAGACCCAGTACTTC | CASSLTANQETQYF
TRBJ2-1 | TRBD2 | TRBV7-8 | - | TGTGCCAGCAGCTTAGCGCTTACCCCCAGCGGGGGGACTAAGAATGAGCAGTTCTTC | CASSLALTPSGGTKNEQFF
TRBJ2-7 | - | TRBV6-1 | - | TGTGCCAGCAGTTCAGGGCGTCAGTACGAGCAGTACTTC | CASSSGRQYEQYF
TRBJ1-1 | TRBD1 | TRBV5-4 | - | TGTGCCAGCAGCGAAGGACAGGGAAGTCCTGAAGCTTTCTTT | CASSEGQGSPEAFF
TRBJ1-5 | - | TRBV29-1 | - | TGCAGCTACCGACAGGATGGGAATCAGCCCCAGCATTTT | CSYRQDGNQPQHF
TRBJ1-1 | - | TRBV27 | - | TGTGCCAGCAGTTTCTCGGTGGCGAGCACTGAAGCTTTCTTT | CASSFSVASTEAFF
TRBJ2-1 | TRBD2 | TRBV2 | - | TGTGCCAGCAGTGAATGGACTAGCGGCGGTGAGCAGTTCTTC | CASSEWTSGGEQFF
TRBJ2-2 | - | TRBV4-1 | - | TGCGCCAGCAGCCACCACGGAATGAACACCGGGGAGCTGTTTTTT | CASSHHGMNTGELFF
TRBJ1-6 | TRBD1 | TRBV10-3 | - | TGTGCCATCAGTGAGAGGGGACAGGGTTATTCACCCCTCCACTTT | CAISERGQGYSPLHF
TRBJ1-1 | TRBD1 | TRBV7-9 | - | TGTGCCAGCAGCTCGACATTACAGGGGAGCACTGAAGCTTTCTTT | CASSSTLQGSTEAFF